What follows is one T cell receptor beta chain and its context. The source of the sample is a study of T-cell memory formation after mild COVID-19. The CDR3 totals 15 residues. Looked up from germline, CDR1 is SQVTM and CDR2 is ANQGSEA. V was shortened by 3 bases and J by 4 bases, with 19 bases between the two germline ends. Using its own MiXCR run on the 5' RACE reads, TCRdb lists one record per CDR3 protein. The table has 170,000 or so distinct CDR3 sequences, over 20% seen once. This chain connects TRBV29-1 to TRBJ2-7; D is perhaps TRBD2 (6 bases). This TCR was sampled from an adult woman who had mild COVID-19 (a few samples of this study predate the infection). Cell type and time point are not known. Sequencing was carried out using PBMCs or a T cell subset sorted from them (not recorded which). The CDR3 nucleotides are TGCAGCGTTGAGGGAGGACCCTCTAAACAGTACGAGCAGTACTTC. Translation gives CSVEGGPSKQYEQYF.